This T cell receptor (beta chain) was recorded in a study of blood T cell repertoires in COVID-19. The repertoire was sequenced with immunoSEQ multiplex PCR; TCRdb's copy has only in-frame clones and lacks some. The sample includes roughly 150,000 clones, around 82% of them seen just once. V lost 4 bases to trimming and J lost 0 bases, with 14 bases between them. This CDR3 region has 17 residues. Germline lookup yields CDR1 SGHRS and CDR2 YFSETQ. Source material: peripheral blood. The sequence was obtained from a man in his 70s with active or convalescent COVID-19. The J gene is TRBJ2-6, the V gene TRBV5-1, with D perhaps TRBD1 (5 bases). The CDR3 region is CASSILSGISGANVLTF. The CDR3 DNA sequence: TGCGCCAGCAGCATCCTCTCAGGGATCTCTGGGGCCAACGTCCTGACTTTC.